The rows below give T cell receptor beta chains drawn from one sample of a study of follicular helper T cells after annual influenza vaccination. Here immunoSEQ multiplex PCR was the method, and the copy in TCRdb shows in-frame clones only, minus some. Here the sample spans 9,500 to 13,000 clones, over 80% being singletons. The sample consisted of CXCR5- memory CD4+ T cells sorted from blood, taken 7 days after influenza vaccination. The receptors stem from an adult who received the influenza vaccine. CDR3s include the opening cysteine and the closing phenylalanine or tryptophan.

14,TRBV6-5,CASSPGQMNEKLFF
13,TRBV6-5,CASTYRVTNIQYF
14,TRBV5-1,CASSLGGREDTQYF
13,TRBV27,CASSLRLGNEQFF
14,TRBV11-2,CASSLGGSTDTQYF
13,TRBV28,CASTLLGERGQFF
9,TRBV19,CASGEPQHF
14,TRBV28,CASSLGDRGYGYTF
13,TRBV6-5,CASSYALANEQYF
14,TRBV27,CASRGAWGTDTQYF
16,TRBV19,CASSIMRGAIPGELFF
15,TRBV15,CATSRSGQGTAEAFF
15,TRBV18,CASSPQTGYQETQYF
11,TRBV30,CAWSQGEKLFF
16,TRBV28,CASRSGTGGFTYEQYF
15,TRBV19,CASSIRQGAQETQYF
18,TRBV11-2,CASSLIGGGFSYNSPLHF
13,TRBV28,CASSLPLTEKLFF
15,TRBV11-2,CASSSGQGYSYEQYF
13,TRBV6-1,CASSSDRVYEQYF
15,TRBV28,CASSSYTGRADTIYF
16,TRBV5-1,CASSPGGTGGPYEQYF
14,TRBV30,CAWSPGARGEKLFF
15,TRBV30,CAWKTGTGGFSGYTF
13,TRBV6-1,CASTETSLNEQFF
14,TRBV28,CASSDTGTGGIYTF
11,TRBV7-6,CASSSTDTQYF
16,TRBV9,CASSVGGSSYNSPLHF
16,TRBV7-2,CASSYAHGPGNQPQHF
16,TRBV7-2,CASSLGAGGGVETQYF
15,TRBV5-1,CASSTQGASYNEQFF
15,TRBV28,CASSLPGPALTEAFF
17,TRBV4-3,CASSQVGTTGGSYGYTF
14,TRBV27,CASSLTGVDQPQHF
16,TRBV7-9,CASSSRSAGTNEKLFF
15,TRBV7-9,CASSARGDGNQPQHF
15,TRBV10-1,CASSESRTGDETQYF
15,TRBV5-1,CASSRTSSGSGELFF
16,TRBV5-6,CASSLVYSSGDNEQFF
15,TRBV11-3,CASSPGRAERDTQYF
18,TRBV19,CASRYTSGGVGTYNEQFF
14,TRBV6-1,CASSHRHQQETQYF
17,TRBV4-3,CASSQDPASSYNSPLHF
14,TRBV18,CASSPGQGGETQYF
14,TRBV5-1,CASSFQGQNTEAFF